The clone carrying this T cell receptor beta chain was recorded once. The record originates from a study of blood T cell repertoires in COVID-19. Germline assignment: CDR1 SGHRS and CDR2 YFSETQ. There are 15 residues in the CDR3. With V trimmed by 7 bases and J by 2 bases, 11 bases remained unmatched. Sequenced by immunoSEQ multiplex PCR; TCRdb stores in-frame clones only, minus some. The sample carries tens of thousands of clones, about 88% recorded once. The chain recombines TRBV5-1 with TRBJ2-5; 7 bases are shared with TRBD1. Sample: peripheral blood. This receptor was identified in a man at least 80 years old with active or convalescent COVID-19. CDR3 in DNA: TGCGCCAGCGGTTATTCGGGACAGCGACAAGAGACCCAGTACTTC. Residues: CASGYSGQRQETQYF.